This T cell receptor (beta chain) is drawn from a study of blood T cell repertoires in COVID-19. In the authors' methods: Reference gene primer amplification gave estimated nucleated cell counts. Only in-frame clones appear in the TCRdb table, and some are missing; sequencing was by immunoSEQ multiplex PCR. The DNA gave D and trimming, while V, J and clone size come from that table. Among about 100,000 clones, 65% to 90% were seen once, and the ten largest hold over 1.5%. The clonotype originates from a man older than 75 with acute or convalescent COVID-19. Material for sequencing was peripheral blood.

CDR3 nucleotide sequence: TGTGCCAGCAGTGGGACTAGCGGGAGCTACGAGCAGTACTTC. Translated, it gives CASSGTSGSYEQYF. This chain uses TRBV27 with TRBJ2-7, with 14 bases identical to TRBD2. The V and J ends lost 5 bases and 3 bases, in that order; junction bases with no gene match: 0. This CDR3 comprises 14 residues. Germline CDR1 is MNHEY and CDR2 is SMNVEV (reference sequence).